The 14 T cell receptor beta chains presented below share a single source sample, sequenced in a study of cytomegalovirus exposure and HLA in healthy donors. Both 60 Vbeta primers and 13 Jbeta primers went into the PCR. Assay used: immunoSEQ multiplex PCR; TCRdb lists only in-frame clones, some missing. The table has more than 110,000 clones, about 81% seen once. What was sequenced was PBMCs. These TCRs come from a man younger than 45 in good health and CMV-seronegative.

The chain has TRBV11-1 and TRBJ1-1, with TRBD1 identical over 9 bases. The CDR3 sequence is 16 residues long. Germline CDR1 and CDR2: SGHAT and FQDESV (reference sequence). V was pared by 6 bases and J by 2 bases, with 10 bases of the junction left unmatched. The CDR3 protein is CASSPRDRVYNTEAFF. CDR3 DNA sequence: TGTGCCAGCAGTCCCCGGGACAGGGTGTATAACACTGAAGCTTTCTTT.

The CDR3 DNA reads as TGCGCCAGCAGCTCCAGGAGCGGGCAGTACAATGAGCAGTTCTTC. Encoded protein: CASSSRSGQYNEQFF. The V and J genes are TRBV5-1 and TRBJ2-1, with D possibly being TRBD2 (6 bases). This CDR3 region has 15 residues. The V and J ends lost 3 bases and 4 bases respectively, with 14 bases between them. Germline V gene data show CDR1 as SGHRS and CDR2 as YFSETQ.

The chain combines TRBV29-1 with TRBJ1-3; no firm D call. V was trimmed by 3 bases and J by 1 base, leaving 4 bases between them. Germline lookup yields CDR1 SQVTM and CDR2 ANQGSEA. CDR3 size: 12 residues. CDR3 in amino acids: CSVDVSGNTIYF. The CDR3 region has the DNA TGCAGCGTTGACGTGTCTGGAAACACCATATATTTT. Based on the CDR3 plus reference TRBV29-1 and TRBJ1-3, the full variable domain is SAVISQKPSRDICQRGTSLTIQCQVDSQVTMMFWYRQQPGQSLTLIATANQGSEATYESGFVIDKFPISRPNLTFSTLTVSNMSPEDSSIYLCSVDVSGNTIYFGEGSWLTVV.

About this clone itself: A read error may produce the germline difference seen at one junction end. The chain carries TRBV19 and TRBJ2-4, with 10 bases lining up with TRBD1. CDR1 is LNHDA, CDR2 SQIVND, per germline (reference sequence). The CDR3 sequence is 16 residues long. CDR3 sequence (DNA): TGTGCCAGTACGGGACAGGGGCCGGTAGCCAAAAACAGTCAGTACTTC. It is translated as CASTGQGPVAKNSQYF.

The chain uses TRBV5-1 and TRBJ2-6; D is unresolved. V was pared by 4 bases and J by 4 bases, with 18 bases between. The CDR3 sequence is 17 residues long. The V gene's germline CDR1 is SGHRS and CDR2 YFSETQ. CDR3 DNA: TGCGCCAGCAGCACTCAGGCCTCTATCTCAGGGGCCAACGTCCTGACTTTC. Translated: CASSTQASISGANVLTF. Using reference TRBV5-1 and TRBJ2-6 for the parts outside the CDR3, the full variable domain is KAGVTQTPRYLIKTRGQQVTLSCSPISGHRSVSWYQQTPGQGLQFLFEYFSETQRNKGNFPGRFSGRQFSNSRSEMNVSTLELGDSALYLCASSTQASISGANVLTFGAGSRLTVL.

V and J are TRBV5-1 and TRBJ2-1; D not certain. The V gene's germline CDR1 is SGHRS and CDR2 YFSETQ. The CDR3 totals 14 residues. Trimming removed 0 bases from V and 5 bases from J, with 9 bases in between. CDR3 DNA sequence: TGCGCCAGCAGCTTGGACAGTACGAACAATGAGCAGTTCTTC. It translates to CASSLDSTNNEQFF.

CDR3 in DNA: TGTGCCAGCAGTCGGGCTAGCGGGGGACAAGAGACCCAGTACTTC. Translation gives CASSRASGGQETQYF. J is TRBJ2-5 and V is TRBV5-4, with 10 bases identical to TRBD2. The J segment lost 2 bases and the V segment lost 5 bases, leaving 6 bases of the junction unmatched. Germline loops: CDR1 SGHNT, CDR2 YYREEE (reference sequence). The CDR3 loop spans 15 amino acids.

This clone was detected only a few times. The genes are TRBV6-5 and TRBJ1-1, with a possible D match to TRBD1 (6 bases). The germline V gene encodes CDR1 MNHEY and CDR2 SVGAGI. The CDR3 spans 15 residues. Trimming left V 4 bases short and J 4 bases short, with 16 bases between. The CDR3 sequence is CASSSVLGAGTEAFF. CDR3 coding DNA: TGTGCCAGCAGTTCCGTACTGGGGGCAGGCACTGAAGCTTTCTTT.

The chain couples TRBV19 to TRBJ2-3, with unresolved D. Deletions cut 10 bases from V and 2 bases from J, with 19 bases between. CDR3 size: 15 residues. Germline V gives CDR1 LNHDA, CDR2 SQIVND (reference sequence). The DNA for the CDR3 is TGTGCCACTGGTGCCGTTAAGCCCTACACAGATACGCAGTATTTT. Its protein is CATGAVKPYTDTQYF.

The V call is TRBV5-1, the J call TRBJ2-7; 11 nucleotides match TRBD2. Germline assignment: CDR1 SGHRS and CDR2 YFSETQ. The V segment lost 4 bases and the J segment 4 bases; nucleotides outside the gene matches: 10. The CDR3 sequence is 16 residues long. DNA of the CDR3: TGCGCCAGCAGCCCCGGGACTAGCGGAGGGGTTTACGAGCAGTACTTC. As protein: CASSPGTSGGVYEQYF.

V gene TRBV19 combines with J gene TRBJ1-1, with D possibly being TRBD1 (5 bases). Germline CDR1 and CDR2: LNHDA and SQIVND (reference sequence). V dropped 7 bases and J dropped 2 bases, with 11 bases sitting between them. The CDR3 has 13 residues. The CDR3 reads CASKPGQNTEAFF. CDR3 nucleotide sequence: TGTGCCAGTAAGCCAGGACAAAACACTGAAGCTTTCTTT.

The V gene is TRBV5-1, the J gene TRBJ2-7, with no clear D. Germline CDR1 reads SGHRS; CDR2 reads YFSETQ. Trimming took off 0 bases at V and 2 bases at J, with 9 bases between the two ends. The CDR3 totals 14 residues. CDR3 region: CASSLAGLTYEQYF. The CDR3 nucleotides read TGCGCCAGCAGCTTGGCTGGCTTGACCTACGAGCAGTACTTC. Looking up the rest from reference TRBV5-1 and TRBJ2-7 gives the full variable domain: KAGVTQTPRYLIKTRGQQVTLSCSPISGHRSVSWYQQTPGQGLQFLFEYFSETQRNKGNFPGRFSGRQFSNSRSEMNVSTLELGDSALYLCASSLAGLTYEQYFGPGTRLTVT.

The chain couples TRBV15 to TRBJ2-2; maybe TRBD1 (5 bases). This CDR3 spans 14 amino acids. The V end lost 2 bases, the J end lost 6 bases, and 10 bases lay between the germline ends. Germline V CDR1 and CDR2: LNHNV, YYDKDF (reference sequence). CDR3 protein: CATSRQGESGELFF. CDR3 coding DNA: TGTGCCACCAGCAGACAGGGTGAATCCGGGGAGCTGTTTTTT.

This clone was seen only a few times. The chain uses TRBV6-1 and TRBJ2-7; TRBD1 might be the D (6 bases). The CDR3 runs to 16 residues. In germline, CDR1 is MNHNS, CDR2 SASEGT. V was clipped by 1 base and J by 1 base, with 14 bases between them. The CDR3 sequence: CASSEDSGAGSYEQYF. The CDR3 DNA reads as TGTGCCAGCAGTGAAGATTCAGGGGCCGGATCCTACGAGCAGTACTTC.